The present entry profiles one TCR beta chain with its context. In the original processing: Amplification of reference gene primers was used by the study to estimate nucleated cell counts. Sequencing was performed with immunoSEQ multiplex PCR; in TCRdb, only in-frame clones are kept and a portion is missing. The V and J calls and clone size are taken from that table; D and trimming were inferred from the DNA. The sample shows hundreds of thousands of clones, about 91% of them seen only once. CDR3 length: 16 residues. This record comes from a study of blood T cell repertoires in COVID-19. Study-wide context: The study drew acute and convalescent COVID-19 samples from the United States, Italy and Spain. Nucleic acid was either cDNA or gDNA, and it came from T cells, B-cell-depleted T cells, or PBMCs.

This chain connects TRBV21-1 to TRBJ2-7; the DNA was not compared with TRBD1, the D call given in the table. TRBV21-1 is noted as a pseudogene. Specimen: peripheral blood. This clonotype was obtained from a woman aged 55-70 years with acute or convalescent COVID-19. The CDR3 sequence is CARPPLLGQSSYEQYF. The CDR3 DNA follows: TGTGCCAGGCCGCCTCTGCTGGGACAGAGCTCCTACGAGCAGTACTTC.